The 13 T cell receptor beta chains below come from one sample, sequenced in a study of OX40 agonist ivuxolimab in advanced cancers. The table came from immunoSEQ multiplex PCR; TCRdb's copy has only in-frame clones and leaves some out. Of around 48,000 clones listed, around 77% are singletons. The sequenced sample was CD4+ or CD8+ T cells sorted from blood, obtained in a trial of the OX40 agonist ivuxolimab. These receptors were collected from an adult with an advanced solid tumor such as melanoma, head and neck, liver or kidney cancer.

The table lists this clone with a count of one. The chain has TRBV6-5 and TRBJ1-2; D remains unclear. Germline CDR1 reads MNHEY; CDR2 reads SVGAGI. Trimming pared 5 bases from V and 2 bases from J, leaving 12 bases between. This CDR3 region has 14 residues. The CDR3 here is CASSMDWRNYGYTF. The CDR3 DNA is TGTGCCAGCAGTATGGACTGGAGGAACTATGGCTACACCTTC.

This clone is medium-sized (0.01 to 0.1%) by share. The CDR3 loop is CASRVSGHQAYEQYF. The DNA for the CDR3 is TGTGCCAGCAGAGTTTCCGGACACCAAGCCTACGAGCAGTACTTC. V and J are TRBV27 and TRBJ2-7, with D possibly matching TRBD1 (5 bases). V lost 6 bases and J 2 bases, leaving 17 bases between the germline ends. Germline V gene lookup returns CDR1 MNHEY and CDR2 SMNVEV (reference sequence). CDR3 length: 15 amino acids.

V usage is TRBV4-1 and J usage is TRBJ1-1; D possibly corresponds to TRBD1 (5 bases). Germline values: CDR1 MGHRA, CDR2 YSYEKL. The CDR3 runs 17 residues. Trimming removed 0 bases from V and 6 bases from J, with 20 bases in between. CDR3 in DNA: TGCGCCAGCAGCCAAGATCCCCAGTCTGGGGGAAAGGCTGAAGCTTTCTTT. It encodes CASSQDPQSGGKAEAFF.

This clone was recorded a few times. V usage is TRBV27 and J usage is TRBJ2-7, with 8 bases matching TRBD2. V lost 5 bases and J lost 0; bases outside the gene matches: 9. Germline V gene sequence: CDR1 MNHEY, CDR2 SMNVEV (reference sequence). The CDR3 is 16 amino acids. Here the CDR3 reads CASSPYLAGYSYEQYF. The CDR3 region has the DNA TGTGCCAGCAGTCCGTATTTAGCGGGATACTCCTACGAGCAGTACTTC.

The rearrangement uses TRBV7-9 and TRBJ1-1, with 7 positions matching TRBD1. This CDR3 contains 14 residues. V gave up 3 bases and J gave up 4 bases; unmatched junction bases: 5. The germline CDR1 and CDR2 sequences are SEHNR and FQNEAQ (reference sequence). DNA of the CDR3: TGTGCCAGCAGCTTCGACAGGGTCTCCACTGAAGCTTTCTTT. Translation gives CASSFDRVSTEAFF.

The chain recombines TRBV19 with TRBJ1-1; 7 bases align to TRBD1. V lost 4 bases and J lost 2; bases outside the gene matches: 7. The CDR3 runs 15 residues. The germline V gene encodes CDR1 LNHDA and CDR2 SQIVND (reference sequence). The CDR3 here is CASSRQGLINTEAFF. CDR3 in DNA: TGTGCCAGTAGTAGACAGGGATTGATAAACACTGAAGCTTTCTTT.

The chain is built from TRBV15 and TRBJ2-1; 7 nucleotides line up with TRBD2. CDR3 length: 14 residues. Germline trimming cut 1 base from V and 9 bases from J; bases unmatched to any gene: 6. CDR1 and CDR2 from the germline V gene are LNHNV and YYDKDF (reference sequence). CDR3 sequence: CATSRAGGGFEQFF. Written as DNA, the CDR3 is TGTGCCACCAGCAGAGCGGGAGGAGGGTTTGAGCAGTTCTTC.

V is TRBV7-9 and J is TRBJ2-7; 9 bases are a match to TRBD2. CDR3 size: 13 residues. Germline trimming cut 2 bases from V and 7 bases from J; bases unmatched to any gene: 3. The germline V gene has CDR1 SEHNR and CDR2 FQNEAQ (reference sequence). The CDR3 bases are TGTGCCAGCAGCTTATCTGGACTAGCGGAGCAGTACTTC. Its protein is CASSLSGLAEQYF.

This chain connects TRBV18 to TRBJ2-1, with TRBD2 matching 11 bases. The CDR3 runs to 16 residues. Per germline, CDR1 KGHSH and CDR2 LQKENI. V shed 2 bases and J 7 bases; nucleotides not matched to a gene: 7. CDR3 loop: CASSPTLAGGVNEQFF. In nucleotides, the CDR3 is TGTGCCAGCTCACCAACCCTAGCGGGAGGTGTGAATGAGCAGTTCTTC.

V and J are TRBV5-5 and TRBJ1-2, with D possibly being TRBD1 (5 bases). Germline CDR1 reads SGHKS; CDR2 reads YYEKEE (reference sequence). This CDR3 region has 15 residues. V was clipped by 5 bases and J by 8 bases, with 22 bases between them. CDR3 sequence (DNA): TGTGCCAGCAGGACCATTATGGGCGGGGGAGGCGGCTACACCTTC. Translated, it gives CASRTIMGGGGGYTF.

The gene calls are TRBV5-4 and TRBJ2-5, with D maybe TRBD2 (5 bases). There are 16 residues in the CDR3. The germline V and J ends were trimmed by 4 bases and 3 bases, with 19 bases remaining between them. From germline, CDR1 is SGHNT and CDR2 YYREEE (reference sequence). CDR3 nucleotides: TGTGCCAGCAGCGGCGTACTAGTTGACGGTAAAGAGACCCAGTACTTC. Amino acids: CASSGVLVDGKETQYF.

V gene TRBV30 combines with J gene TRBJ1-2; D gene ambiguous. The CDR3 runs to 11 residues. V dropped 1 base and J dropped 8 bases, with 8 bases sitting between them. Germline lookup yields CDR1 GTSNPN and CDR2 SVGIG (reference sequence). As DNA, the CDR3 is TGTGCCTGGAGTGGGTCCCAGGGCTACACCTTC. Translation: CAWSGSQGYTF.

The chain is built from TRBV6-1 and TRBJ2-7; D may be TRBD2 (5 bases). CDR3 length: 14 residues. V gave up 6 bases and J gave up 2 bases, with 14 bases separating them. In germline, CDR1 is MNHNS, CDR2 SASEGT. CDR3 region: CASSPVRGPYEQYF. CDR3 nucleotide sequence: TGTGCCAGCAGCCCCGTTCGAGGGCCCTACGAGCAGTACTTC.